These T cell receptor beta chains were read from a single sample in a study of beta chain features in type 1 diabetes. Using immunoSEQ multiplex PCR, the repertoire was profiled, and TCRdb retains in-frame clones only, with some absent. The profile covers 450,000 to 550,000 clones, with approximately 30% appearing a single time and around 0.065% taken by the ten largest. The sequenced sample was naive CD4+ T cells from blood. The receptors stem from a man younger than 35 in good health. Both conserved end residues are part of each CDR3. D genes are given only for firm matches. The size field is filled for only some rows; it gives once, few, many or a size class.

J gene,CDR3 length,V gene,clone size,D gene,CDR3 DNA,CDR3 protein
TRBJ2-3,13,TRBV9,.,.,TGTGCCAGCAGCGTCGGGGGAACAGATACGCAGTATTTT,CASSVGGTDTQYF
TRBJ2-5,11,TRBV6-1,.,.,TGTGCCAGCTACAAAGTGGAGACCCAGTACTTC,CASYKVETQYF
TRBJ1-1,14,TRBV30,few,.,TGTGCCTGGTCACGGGTAACCCGAGGCACTGAAGCTTTCTTT,CAWSRVTRGTEAFF
TRBJ2-2,15,TRBV9,.,TRBD1,TGTGCCAGCAGCGCGGACAGGGCCGACACCGGGGAGCTGTTTTTT,CASSADRADTGELFF
TRBJ2-7,11,TRBV20-1,few,.,TGCAGTGCTAGAAAATCCTACGAGCAGTACTTC,CSARKSYEQYF
TRBJ1-2,13,TRBV15,.,.,TGTGCCACCAGCAGAGAGGGGGCGAGCGGCTACACCTTC,CATSREGASGYTF
TRBJ2-3,16,TRBV19,.,.,TGTGCCAGTAGTATAACCGGCAGCCGGCCCACAGATACGCAGTATTTT,CASSITGSRPTDTQYF
TRBJ2-4,15,TRBV28,.,.,TGTGCCAGCAGTAAATTGGGGGACACCAAAAACATTCAGTACTTC,CASSKLGDTKNIQYF
TRBJ2-1,11,TRBV6-6,few,.,TGTGCCAGCAGTCCTGCGAATGAGCAGTTCTTC,CASSPANEQFF
TRBJ2-7,14,TRBV15,.,.,TGTGCCACCAGACCCGCCGCGACTAGTACGGAGCAGTACTTC,CATRPAATSTEQYF
TRBJ2-5,14,TRBV25-1,few,TRBD2,TGTGCCAGCGGCATAGCGGGAGGGATGAAGACCCAGTACTTC,CASGIAGGMKTQYF
TRBJ2-1,14,TRBV29-1,.,TRBD2,TGCAGCGTAAAGGGACTAGCGGACCCCGGGGAGCAGTTCTTC,CSVKGLADPGEQFF
TRBJ2-7,14,TRBV19,.,TRBD1,TGTGCCAGGCCCCAGGGACAGGGAAGCCACGAGCAGTACTTC,CARPQGQGSHEQYF
TRBJ2-7,15,TRBV14,.,TRBD2,TGTGCCAGCAGCCAAGATGGGACTAGAAGATACGAGCAGTACTTC,CASSQDGTRRYEQYF
TRBJ2-2,16,TRBV19,.,TRBD2,TGTGCCAGTAGTACTAGCGGGAGAATTGGTCACGGGGAGCTGTTTTTT,CASSTSGRIGHGELFF
TRBJ2-7,14,TRBV7-9,few,.,TGTGCCAGCAGCCCCCGGACCGGGGGCGACGAGCAGTACTTC,CASSPRTGGDEQYF
TRBJ2-7,15,TRBV30,.,.,TGTGCCTGGAGTGTACTAGGCGGCAGGAGCTACGAGCAGTACTTC,CAWSVLGGRSYEQYF
TRBJ2-1,17,TRBV9,.,.,TGTGCCAGCAGCCCGAGGGGTCTAGCATGGGGCGGCAATGAGCAGTTCTTC,CASSPRGLAWGGNEQFF
TRBJ1-1,15,TRBV27,.,.,TGTGCCAGCAGACCGGGGCAGGGTATGAACACTGAAGCTTTCTTT,CASRPGQGMNTEAFF
TRBJ2-1,15,TRBV5-1,.,.,TGCGCCAGCACTATGGGGGACCATAGTGGAGATGAGCAGTTCTTC,CASTMGDHSGDEQFF
TRBJ2-4,16,TRBV9,few,.,TGTGCCAGCAGCGTGGCCGGTGGAGAGCCGGGGAACATTCAGTACTTC,CASSVAGGEPGNIQYF
TRBJ2-5,16,TRBV14,.,TRBD1,TGTGCCAGCAGCCAGTTGGACAGGGGGTACCAAGAGACCCAGTACTTC,CASSQLDRGYQETQYF
TRBJ2-1,15,TRBV29-1,.,TRBD1,TGCAGCGGCTCGCTCGGGACAGGGGGTGGGGATGAGCAGTTCTTC,CSGSLGTGGGDEQFF
TRBJ1-6,15,TRBV30,few,TRBD1,TGTGCCTGGAGTCCGGGACAGGGACGAGTTTCACCCCTCCACTTT,CAWSPGQGRVSPLHF
TRBJ2-1,12,TRBV7-2,.,.,TGTGCCAGCAGTCAGATGGGCAATGAGCAGTTCTTC,CASSQMGNEQFF
TRBJ2-1,17,TRBV25-1,.,TRBD2,TGTGCCAGCAGTGAATATATTGATAGCGGGAGGGCCAATGAGCAGTTCTTC,CASSEYIDSGRANEQFF
TRBJ2-1,16,TRBV18,few,TRBD2,TGTGCCAGCTCACCACTAGCGGGAGGAAATCACAATGAGCAGTTCTTC,CASSPLAGGNHNEQFF
TRBJ2-7,14,TRBV7-9,.,TRBD1,TGTGCCAGCAGCTTAGATGGACAGGGTACGAAGCAGTACTTC,CASSLDGQGTKQYF
TRBJ2-3,16,TRBV7-6,few,.,TGTGCCAGCAGCTCCCGTGTTCGGGAGAAAGGAGATACGCAGTATTTT,CASSSRVREKGDTQYF
TRBJ1-2,14,TRBV5-4,.,TRBD1,TGTGCCAGCAGCGCAGGACAGGCTAACTATGGCTACACCTTC,CASSAGQANYGYTF
TRBJ1-1,14,TRBV29-1,few,.,TGCAGCGTTTCTAGGACAGTAATGAACACTGAAGCTTTCTTT,CSVSRTVMNTEAFF
TRBJ2-7,15,TRBV2,.,TRBD2,TGTGCCAGCAGTGGGCGACTAGCGGGAGCCTACGAGCAGTACTTC,CASSGRLAGAYEQYF
TRBJ2-5,15,TRBV30,few,.,TGTGCCTGGAGTGTATTCAGGCGGTACCAAGAGACCCAGTACTTC,CAWSVFRRYQETQYF
TRBJ2-2,16,TRBV7-2,.,TRBD1,TGTGCCAGCAGTCAGACAGGGGCCCACAACACCGGGGAGCTGTTTTTT,CASSQTGAHNTGELFF
TRBJ2-3,15,TRBV5-1,.,TRBD2,TGCGCCAGCAGGCAACTAGCGGGAGGAGGAGATACGCAGTATTTT,CASRQLAGGGDTQYF
TRBJ2-3,16,TRBV7-2,once,TRBD2,TGTGCCAGCAGCCCCACTAGCGGGAGAGGGGCAGATACGCAGTATTTT,CASSPTSGRGADTQYF
TRBJ2-7,12,TRBV29-1,few,.,TGCAGCGTAGAGGACACGTCCTACGAGCAGTACTTC,CSVEDTSYEQYF
TRBJ2-7,11,TRBV25-1,.,.,TGTGCCAGCAGATGGGCTGCCGAGCAGTACTTC,CASRWAAEQYF
TRBJ2-1,17,TRBV12-5,few,TRBD1,TGTGCTAGTGGTGTGGCCCCCCTCCGGGACAGGGTGAATGAGCAGTTCTTC,CASGVAPLRDRVNEQFF
TRBJ2-1,15,TRBV5-1,few,TRBD2,TGCGCCAGCAGCCTCGGGCTAGCGGTATACAATGAGCAGTTCTTC,CASSLGLAVYNEQFF
TRBJ2-7,12,TRBV30,few,.,TGTGCCTGGACCAGAGAAGGATACGAGCAGTACTTC,CAWTREGYEQYF
TRBJ1-2,12,TRBV29-1,.,.,TGCAGCGCCCGAGGGTACGGCTATGGCTACACCTTC,CSARGYGYGYTF
TRBJ2-7,15,TRBV7-9,.,TRBD2,TGTGCCAGCAGCTTACGAGGACCGGGAGGTTTCGAGCAGTACTTC,CASSLRGPGGFEQYF
TRBJ1-2,13,TRBV30,.,.,TGTGCCTGGAGGGCAGGGGAAGACTATGGCTACACCTTC,CAWRAGEDYGYTF
TRBJ1-1,12,TRBV25-1,few,.,TGTGCCAGCAGCCCGTGGGACACTGAAGCTTTCTTT,CASSPWDTEAFF
TRBJ2-7,15,TRBV18,.,TRBD1,TGTGCCAGCTCAATTACCTCGGGACAGACTTACGAGCAGTACTTC,CASSITSGQTYEQYF
TRBJ2-7,11,TRBV20-1,.,.,TGCAGTGCTGAGACAGCCTACGAGCAGTACTTC,CSAETAYEQYF
TRBJ1-1,15,TRBV27,.,TRBD1,TGTGCCAGCAGTTCTGGACAGGTAATGAACACTGAAGCTTTCTTT,CASSSGQVMNTEAFF
TRBJ2-1,14,TRBV5-4,few,TRBD2,TGTGCCAGCGGTATGGTAGCGGGACACAATGAGCAGTTCTTC,CASGMVAGHNEQFF
TRBJ1-1,15,TRBV25-1,few,TRBD1,TGTGCCAGCAGTGAACCAGGGGGCGCGAACACTGAAGCTTTCTTT,CASSEPGGANTEAFF